Presented here are 5 T cell receptor beta chains from one specimen sequenced in a study of identifying expanded T cells in peripheral blood (dated by TCRdb to the late 2010s). The method was the immunoSEQ multiplex PCR assay. This immuneACCESS table, as held by TCRdb, lists in-frame sequences with V and J called but not all clones. Of the missing ones, under half trace to an unresolved V gene in checked studies; the others have no known cause. In all, the sample holds roughly 92,000 clones, and 88% of those were seen once. The ten top clones hold 15% to 20% of the sample. Sequencing used blood. The receptor source for this set is a person aged 18 to 70 in good health.

J is TRBJ2-1 and V is TRBV19; no reliable D call. The CDR3 length is 12 residues. V was clipped by 3 bases and J by 8 bases, with 8 bases between them. The germline gives CDR1 LNHDA, CDR2 SQIVND (reference sequence). The CDR3 nucleotides read TGTGCCAGTAGTATTCTTATGGATGAGCAGTTCTTC. It specifies CASSILMDEQFF.

The chain employs TRBV5-4 and TRBJ1-5, with D possibly TRBD1 on 6 matching bases. The V end lost 5 bases, the J end lost 0 bases, and 21 bases lay between the germline ends. CDR1 is SGHNT and CDR2 is YYREEE in the germline V gene (reference sequence). CDR3 size: 18 residues. CDR3 nucleotides: TGTGCCAGCAGAGTCTACCAGGGGAAGGGGATTAGCAATCAGCCCCAGCATTTT. It encodes CASRVYQGKGISNQPQHF.

CDR3 residues: CASSEAHRGGLTSGANVLTF. The CDR3 nucleotides read TGCGCCAGCAGTGAGGCGCACCGTGGGGGGCTAACCTCTGGGGCCAACGTCCTGACTTTC. The V gene is TRBV10-1, the J gene TRBJ2-6; either TRBD1 or TRBD2 may fit D (6 bases each). The germline V gene encodes CDR1 WNHNN and CDR2 SYGVQD (reference sequence). The CDR3 has 20 residues. V was clipped by 2 bases and J by 0 bases, with 20 bases between them.

The chain couples TRBV7-2 to TRBJ1-1; no firm D call. V was cut by 5 bases and J by 1 base, with 11 bases left in between. Per germline, CDR1 SGHTA and CDR2 FQGNSA. CDR3 length: 14 amino acids. The CDR3, as DNA: TGTGCCAGCAGCCTCCGGACCACGAACACTGAAGCTTTCTTT. Translating gives CASSLRTTNTEAFF.

V gene TRBV5-1 combines with J gene TRBJ1-5; tentative D call: TRBD1 (5 bases). Germline CDR1 is SGHRS and CDR2 is YFSETQ. The length of the CDR3 is 15 residues. V lost 0 bases, J lost 8 bases, and 15 bases lay in between. The CDR3 reads CASSLAGTSGEPQHF. For the CDR3, the DNA is TGCGCCAGCAGCTTGGCCGGGACTTCCGGGGAGCCCCAGCATTTT.